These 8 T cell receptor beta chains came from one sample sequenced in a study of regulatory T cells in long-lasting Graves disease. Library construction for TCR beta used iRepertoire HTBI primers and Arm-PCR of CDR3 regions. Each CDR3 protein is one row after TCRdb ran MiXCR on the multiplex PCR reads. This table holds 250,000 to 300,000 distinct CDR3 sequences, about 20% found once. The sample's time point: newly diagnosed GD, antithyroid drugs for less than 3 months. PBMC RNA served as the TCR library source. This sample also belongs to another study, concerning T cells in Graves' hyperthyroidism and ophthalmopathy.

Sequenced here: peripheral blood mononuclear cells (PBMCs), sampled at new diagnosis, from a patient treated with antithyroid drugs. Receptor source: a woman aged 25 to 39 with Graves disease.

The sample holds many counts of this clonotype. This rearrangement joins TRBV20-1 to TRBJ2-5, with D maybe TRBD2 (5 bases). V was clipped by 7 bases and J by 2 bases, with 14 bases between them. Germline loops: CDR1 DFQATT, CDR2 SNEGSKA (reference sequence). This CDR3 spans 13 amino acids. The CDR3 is CSVPEGAQETQYF. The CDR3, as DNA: TGCAGTGTACCAGAGGGAGCTCAAGAGACCCAGTACTTC.

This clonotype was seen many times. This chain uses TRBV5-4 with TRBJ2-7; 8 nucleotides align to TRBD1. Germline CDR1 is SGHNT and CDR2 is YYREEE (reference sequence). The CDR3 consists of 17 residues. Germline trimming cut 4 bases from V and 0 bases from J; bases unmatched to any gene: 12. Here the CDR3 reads CASSAPNTDRASYEQYF. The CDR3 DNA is TGTGCCAGCAGCGCGCCAAATACGGACAGGGCCTCCTACGAGCAGTACTTC.

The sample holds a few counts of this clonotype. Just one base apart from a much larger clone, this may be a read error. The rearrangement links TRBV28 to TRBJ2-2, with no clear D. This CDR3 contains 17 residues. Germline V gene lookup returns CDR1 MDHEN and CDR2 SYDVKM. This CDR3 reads CANSLMDGPVVSGELFF. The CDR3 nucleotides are TGTGCCAACAGTTTGATGGACGGCCCGGTGGTTTCCGGGGAGCTGTTTTTT.

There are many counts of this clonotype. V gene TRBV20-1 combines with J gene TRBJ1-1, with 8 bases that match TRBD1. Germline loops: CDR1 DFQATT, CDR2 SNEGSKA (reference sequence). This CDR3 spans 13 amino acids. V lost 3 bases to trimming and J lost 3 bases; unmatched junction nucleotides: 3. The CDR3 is CSARQGAYTEAFF. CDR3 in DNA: TGCAGTGCTAGGCAGGGGGCGTACACTGAAGCTTTCTTT.

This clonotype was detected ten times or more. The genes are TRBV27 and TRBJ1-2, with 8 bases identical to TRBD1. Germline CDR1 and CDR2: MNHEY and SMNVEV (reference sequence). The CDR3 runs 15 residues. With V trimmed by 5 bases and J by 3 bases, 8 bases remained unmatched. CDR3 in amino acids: CASSPQGARDYGYTF. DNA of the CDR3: TGTGCCAGCAGTCCCCAGGGGGCGCGCGACTATGGCTACACCTTC.

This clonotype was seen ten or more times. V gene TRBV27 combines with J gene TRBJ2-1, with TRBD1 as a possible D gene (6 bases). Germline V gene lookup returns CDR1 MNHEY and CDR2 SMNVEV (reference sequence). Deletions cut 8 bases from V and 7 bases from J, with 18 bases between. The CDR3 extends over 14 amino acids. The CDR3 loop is CASSVGGRFNEQFF. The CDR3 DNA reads TGTGCCAGCTCGGTAGGGGGAAGATTTAATGAGCAGTTCTTC.

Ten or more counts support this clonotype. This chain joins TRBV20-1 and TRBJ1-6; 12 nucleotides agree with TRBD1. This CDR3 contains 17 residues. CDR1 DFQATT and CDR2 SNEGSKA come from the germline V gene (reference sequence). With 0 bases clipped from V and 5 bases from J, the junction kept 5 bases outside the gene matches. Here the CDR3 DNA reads TGCAGTGCTAGAGACCCGGGACAGGGGGCGGATAATTCACCCCTCCACTTT. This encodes CSARDPGQGADNSPLHF.

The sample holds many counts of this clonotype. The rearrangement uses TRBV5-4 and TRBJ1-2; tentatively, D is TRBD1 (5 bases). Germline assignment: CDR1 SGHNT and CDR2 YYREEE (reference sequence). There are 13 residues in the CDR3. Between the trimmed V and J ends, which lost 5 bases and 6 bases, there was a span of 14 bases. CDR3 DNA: TGTGCCAGCAGTTCCCAGGGCGACGATGGCTACACCTTC. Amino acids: CASSSQGDDGYTF.